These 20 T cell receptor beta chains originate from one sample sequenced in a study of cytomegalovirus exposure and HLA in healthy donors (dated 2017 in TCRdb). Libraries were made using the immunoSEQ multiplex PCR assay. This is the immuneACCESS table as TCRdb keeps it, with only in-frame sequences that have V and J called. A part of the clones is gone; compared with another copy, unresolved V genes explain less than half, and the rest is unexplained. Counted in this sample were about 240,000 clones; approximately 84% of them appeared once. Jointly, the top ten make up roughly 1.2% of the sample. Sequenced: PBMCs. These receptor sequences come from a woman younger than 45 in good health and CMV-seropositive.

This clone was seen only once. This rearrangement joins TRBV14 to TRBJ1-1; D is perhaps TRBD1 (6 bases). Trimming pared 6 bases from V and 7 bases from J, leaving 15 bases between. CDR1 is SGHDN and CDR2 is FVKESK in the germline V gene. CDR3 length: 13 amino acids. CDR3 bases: TGTGCCAGCAGTCGGTACAGGGAGCTTGAAGCTTTCTTT. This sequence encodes CASSRYRELEAFF.

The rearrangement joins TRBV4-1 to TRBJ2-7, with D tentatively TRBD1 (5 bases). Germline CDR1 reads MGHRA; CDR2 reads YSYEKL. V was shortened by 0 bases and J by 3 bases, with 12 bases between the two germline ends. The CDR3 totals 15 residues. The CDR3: CASSQDQGEYYEQYF. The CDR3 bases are TGCGCCAGCAGCCAAGATCAAGGGGAATACTACGAGCAGTACTTC.

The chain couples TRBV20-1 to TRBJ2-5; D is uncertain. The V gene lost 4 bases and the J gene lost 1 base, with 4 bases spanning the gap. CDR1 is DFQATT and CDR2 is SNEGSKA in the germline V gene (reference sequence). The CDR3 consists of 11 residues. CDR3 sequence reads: CSANTQETQYF. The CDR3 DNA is TGCAGTGCTAACACCCAAGAGACCCAGTACTTC.

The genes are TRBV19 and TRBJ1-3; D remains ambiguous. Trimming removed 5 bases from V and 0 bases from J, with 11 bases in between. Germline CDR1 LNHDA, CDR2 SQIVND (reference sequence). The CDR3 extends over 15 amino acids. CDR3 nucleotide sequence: TGTGCCAGTAGTCCTTCGTCGAGCTCTGGAAACACCATATATTTT. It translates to CASSPSSSSGNTIYF.

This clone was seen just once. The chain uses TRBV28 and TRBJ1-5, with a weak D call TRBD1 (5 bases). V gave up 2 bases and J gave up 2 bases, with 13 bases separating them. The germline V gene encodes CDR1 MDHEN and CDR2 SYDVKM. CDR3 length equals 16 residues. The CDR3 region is CASSLLRVRGNQPQHF. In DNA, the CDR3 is TGTGCCAGCAGTTTACTCAGGGTCAGGGGCAATCAGCCCCAGCATTTT.

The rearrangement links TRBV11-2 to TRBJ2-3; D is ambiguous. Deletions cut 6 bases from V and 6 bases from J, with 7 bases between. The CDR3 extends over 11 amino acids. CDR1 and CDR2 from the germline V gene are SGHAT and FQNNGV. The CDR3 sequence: CASRSGDTQYF. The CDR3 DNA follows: TGTGCCAGCAGATCCGGGGATACGCAGTATTTT.

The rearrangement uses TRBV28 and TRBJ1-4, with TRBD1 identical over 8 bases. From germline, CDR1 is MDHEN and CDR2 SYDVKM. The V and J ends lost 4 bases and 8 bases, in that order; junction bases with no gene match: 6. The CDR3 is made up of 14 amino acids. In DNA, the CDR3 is TGTGCCAGCAGTTCAACAGGGGGTGGAGAAAAACTGTTTTTT. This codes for CASSSTGGGEKLFF.

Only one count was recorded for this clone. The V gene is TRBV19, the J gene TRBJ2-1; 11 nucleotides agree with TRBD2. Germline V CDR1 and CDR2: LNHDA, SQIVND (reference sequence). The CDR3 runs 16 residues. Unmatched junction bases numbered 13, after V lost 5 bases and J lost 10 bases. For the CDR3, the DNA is TGTGCCAGTAGTCGAGGTACTAGCGGGAGTCCTGGGGAGCAGTTCTTC. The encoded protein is CASSRGTSGSPGEQFF.

Here the CDR3 reads CASSASGRGLREKLFF. The CDR3 DNA reads as TGTGCCAGCAGCGCCTCCGGCCGGGGATTAAGAGAAAAACTGTTTTTT. The chain joins TRBV9 to TRBJ1-4, with D unresolved. The length of the CDR3 is 16 residues. Trimming removed 3 bases at V and 8 bases at J, with 20 bases between. The germline CDR1 and CDR2 sequences are SGDLS and YYNGEE.

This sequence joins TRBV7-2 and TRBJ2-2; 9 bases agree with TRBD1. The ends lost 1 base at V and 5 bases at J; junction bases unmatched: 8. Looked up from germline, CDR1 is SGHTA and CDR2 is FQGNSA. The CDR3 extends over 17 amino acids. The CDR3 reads CASSLGGQGWRTGELFF. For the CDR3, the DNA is TGTGCCAGCAGCTTAGGGGGACAGGGCTGGAGAACCGGGGAGCTGTTTTTT.

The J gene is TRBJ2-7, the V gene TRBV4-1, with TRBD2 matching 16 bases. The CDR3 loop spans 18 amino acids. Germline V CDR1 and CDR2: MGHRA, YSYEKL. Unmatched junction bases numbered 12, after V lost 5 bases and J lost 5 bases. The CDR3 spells CASSDPGLAGGPGHEQYF. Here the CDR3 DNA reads TGCGCCAGCAGCGATCCGGGACTAGCGGGAGGGCCGGGCCACGAGCAGTACTTC.

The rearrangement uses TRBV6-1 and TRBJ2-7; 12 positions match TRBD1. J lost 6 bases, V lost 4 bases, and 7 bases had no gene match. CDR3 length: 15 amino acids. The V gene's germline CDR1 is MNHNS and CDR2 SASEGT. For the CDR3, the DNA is TGTGCCAGCAGTGTTACGGGACAGGGGGCTGGCGAGCAGTACTTC. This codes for CASSVTGQGAGEQYF.

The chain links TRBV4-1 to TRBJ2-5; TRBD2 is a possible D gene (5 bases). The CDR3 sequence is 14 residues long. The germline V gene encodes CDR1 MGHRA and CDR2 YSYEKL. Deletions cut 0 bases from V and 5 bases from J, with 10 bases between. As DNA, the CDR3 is TGCGCCAGCAGCCAAGAACCCGGGATGGAGACCCAGTACTTC. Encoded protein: CASSQEPGMETQYF.

CDR3 in DNA: TGTGCCAGCAGCCTGAAGCGGAGACAAGAGACCCAGTACTTC. It is translated as CASSLKRRQETQYF. The rearrangement uses TRBV6-1 and TRBJ2-5; perhaps TRBD2 as D (5 bases). The germline CDR1 and CDR2 sequences are MNHNS and SASEGT. The CDR3 consists of 14 residues. Trimming removed 6 bases at V and 2 bases at J, with 13 bases between.

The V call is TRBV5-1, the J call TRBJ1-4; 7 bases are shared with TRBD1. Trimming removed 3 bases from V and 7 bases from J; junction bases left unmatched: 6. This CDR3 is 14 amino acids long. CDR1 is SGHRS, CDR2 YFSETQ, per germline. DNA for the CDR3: TGCGCCAGCAGCTCCGGGACAGTGGGTGAAAAACTGTTTTTT. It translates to CASSSGTVGEKLFF.

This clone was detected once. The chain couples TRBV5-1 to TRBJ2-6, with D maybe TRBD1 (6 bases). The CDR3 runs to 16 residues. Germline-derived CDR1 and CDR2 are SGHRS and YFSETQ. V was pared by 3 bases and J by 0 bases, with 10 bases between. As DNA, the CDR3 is TGCGCCAGCAGCTCTGGGGGCCTCTCTGGGGCCAACGTCCTGACTTTC. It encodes CASSSGGLSGANVLTF.

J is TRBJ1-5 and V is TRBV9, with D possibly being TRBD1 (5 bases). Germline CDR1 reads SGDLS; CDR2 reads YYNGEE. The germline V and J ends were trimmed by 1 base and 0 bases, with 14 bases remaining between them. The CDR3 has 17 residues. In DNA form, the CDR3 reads TGTGCCAGCAGCGTAAGCGACAGAGTCTATAGCAATCAGCCCCAGCATTTT. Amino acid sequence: CASSVSDRVYSNQPQHF.

This CDR3 is CASSILLNRDMNTEAFF. DNA for the CDR3: TGTGCCAGTAGTATTTTATTAAACAGGGACATGAACACTGAAGCTTTCTTT. The chain links TRBV19 to TRBJ1-1; maybe TRBD1 (6 bases). Germline CDR1 and CDR2: LNHDA and SQIVND (reference sequence). V was shortened by 3 bases and J by 0 bases, with 17 bases between the two germline ends. The CDR3 has 17 amino acids.

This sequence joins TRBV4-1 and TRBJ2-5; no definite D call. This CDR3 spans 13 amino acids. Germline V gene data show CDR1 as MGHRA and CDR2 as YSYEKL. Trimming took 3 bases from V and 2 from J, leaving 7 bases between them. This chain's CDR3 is CASSHRIQETQYF. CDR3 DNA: TGCGCCAGCAGCCACAGAATACAAGAGACCCAGTACTTC.

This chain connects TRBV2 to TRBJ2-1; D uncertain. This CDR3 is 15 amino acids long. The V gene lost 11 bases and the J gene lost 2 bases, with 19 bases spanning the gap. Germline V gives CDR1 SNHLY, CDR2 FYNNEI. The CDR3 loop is CAGSPAVGTYNEQFF. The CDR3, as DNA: TGTGCCGGATCCCCAGCAGTGGGCACCTACAATGAGCAGTTCTTC.